This T cell receptor (beta chain) was sequenced for a study of Graves' ophthalmopathy and Graves' hyperthyroidism (dated by TCRdb to the late 2010s). Notes on the research overall: Peripheral blood was collected at initial diagnosis, prior to any treatment. Following sampling, methimazole starting at 30 mg daily was administered to hyperthyroidism patients, and high-dose intravenous methylprednisolone was administered to ophthalmopathy patients. A discovery set of 100 patients (under 45 ophthalmopathy, 55 to 65 stable hyperthyroidism) was enrolled to explore V-J signatures distinguishing ophthalmopathy from hyperthyroidism. For independent validation, a separate cohort was made up of some 18 hyperthyroidism patients plus 17 patients who later progressed from hyperthyroidism to ophthalmopathy. In total, 135 blood samples were TCR-sequenced: 40 to 45 ophthalmopathy, under 85 hyperthyroidism and roughly 17 hyperthyroidism-to-ophthalmopathy patients. In more than five hyperthyroidism patients, the T-cell repertoires found in thyroid tissue were compared with those found in blood. The study used signatures of the TCR beta repertoire to tell Graves' ophthalmopathy apart from Graves' hyperthyroidism and to predict which patients would progress to ophthalmopathy. The approximately 100 discovery patients were randomly split 7:3 into training and test sets. Points the paper makes about the study in general: In validation, the model predicted ophthalmopathy progression with more than 55% sensitivity and roughly 72% specificity; roughly 11 predicted patients were CT-confirmed with GO in a median of around 6.5 months. Most expanded thyroid clonotypes with frequency above 0.001 were also detected in blood, suggesting blood repertoires may reflect the thyroid immune response. Sample size was not predetermined statistically, and investigators were not blinded to group allocation. The 13-signature model separated ophthalmopathy from stable hyperthyroidism with about 86% sensitivity and about 81% specificity in cross-validation, and 80%/75% in the test set.

For repertoire sequencing, the TCR beta CDR3 regions were amplified from RNA transcripts. The first round was an RT-PCR using HTBI primers with the Qiagen OneStep RT-PCR kit, and this first round was followed by a second-round multiplex PCR, then size selection and purification. Sequencing of the libraries was carried out on an Illumina HiSeq2000 in paired-end mode with 100 bp reads. The original pipeline was this. SOAPnuke was used to process the reads, throwing out any read that had adapters, had uncalled bases, had a mean Phred below 15, or lacked an exact constant-primer or identifier match. High-quality paired reads were merged with COPE v1.2.5. Clonotypes were defined as unique nucleotide sequences and were aligned to IMGT TRB V, D and J references using MiTCR v1.1. Analysis was restricted to V-J combinations with a frequency above 0.0001, which covered roughly 99% of repertoires. A TCR clonal expansion and chaos score per V-J combination was defined as the ratio of F50 clonal expansion to chaos observed in the TCRdist matrix. Features were reduced by Welch's t-statistics and random forest to over 10 V-J combinations, which fed a naive Bayes classifier. Thyroid-blood repertoire similarity was quantified with the Morisita-Horn index. The public reads were reanalyzed by TCRdb: fastp trimming at Q25, MiXCR alignment, in-frame beta chains only. When rows share a CDR3 protein, they turn into one entry using the most common DNA and genes. Clone size and V and J calls follow TCRdb, not the original study. This sample is represented by around 470,000 distinct CDR3 sequences; roughly an eighth of them were singletons. The top ten clones comprise roughly 10% of the sample.

Including the terminal cysteine and phenylalanine, the CDR3 comprises 15 residues. Only the CDR3 DNA stays, 45 bases, in frame from base 1. V gives up 6 bases and J gives up 2 bases, and the segment between their germline ends measures 14 bases. The ophthalmopathy patients had moderately to severely active disease, with a Clinical Activity Score of 3 or higher, a NOSPECS grade of 4 or higher, and a disease duration of less than 3 months. Patients with other autoimmune diseases, uncontrolled infections, pregnancy or lactation were excluded from the study. Diagnosis relied on clinical symptoms, serum thyroxine, TRAb, thyroid ultrasound and orbital computed tomography. Ficoll-Paque density gradient centrifugation was used to isolate PBMCs from about 9.4 ml of fresh peripheral blood. Total RNA was extracted using Trizol reagent, and RNA quality was checked on an Agilent 2100 Bioanalyzer. At least ten counts were recorded for this clonotype. What antigen it recognizes has not been identified. Base qualities are not provided; no much larger clone lies one nucleotide away.

The sample comprised blood. The clonotype was recovered from a young woman with Graves' ophthalmopathy. Donor details come from another sample of the same person, matched by shared clones. This sequence uses TRBV12-3 or TRBV12-4 and TRBJ1-5; TRBD1 is perhaps the D gene, given 5 matching bases. DNA sequence: TGTGCCAGCAGGACTACGGGAGGGGGCAATCAGCCCCAGCATTTT. This yields the protein CASRTTGGGNQPQHF.